This TCR beta chain was documented in a study of beta chain features in type 1 diabetes. Findings and limits, study-wide: PCR might favor shorter templates, equally in patients and controls.

The CDR3 covers 14 residues. Per germline, CDR1 SNHLY and CDR2 FYNNEI. Between the trimmed V and J ends, which lost 8 bases and 1 base, there was a span of 14 bases. This clone has just a few counts. The antigen remains undetermined. Expressed TCRB transcripts were sequenced, since all the RNA that had been isolated was reverse transcribed. Average reads for naive, central memory and regulatory T cell samples were about 3.57 million. The protocol was immunoSEQ multiplex PCR, while the TCRdb copy is restricted to in-frame clones and leaves out a portion. The table shows about 140,000 clones, with about 9.1% occurring only once.

The rearrangement links TRBV2 to TRBJ2-5; D is ambiguous. The specimen was central memory CD4+ T cells from blood. The origin of this receptor is a woman aged 35 to 49 in good health. The CDR3 is CASLFAGLQETQYF. The CDR3, as DNA: TGTGCCAGCCTTTTTGCAGGTCTCCAAGAGACCCAGTACTTC.